This TCR beta chain was found in a study of CD8 T cells in ankylosing spondylitis. This clonotype was seen more than once but under ten times. Its matching antigen is unknown. Germline CDR1 and CDR2: WSHSY and SAAADI. The CDR3 has 17 residues. Trimming pared 2 bases from V and 1 base from J, leaving 17 bases between. TCRdb re-derived calls from the 5' RACE reads in MiXCR, one entry per CDR3 protein. The sample comprises 150,000 to 200,000 distinct CDR3 sequences, around 19% of which are singletons, and under 9% rests with the top ten. Study observations and caveats: Disease-linked clones had a CD8+ phenotype and relatively low frequency in peripheral blood.

This receptor was taken from a male donor with ankylosing spondylitis or in good health (not recorded which). Sequencing input: blood, either unsorted or a sorted T cell fraction (not recorded which). This chain joins TRBV10-2 and TRBJ1-1, with no clear D. The CDR3 DNA follows: TGCGCCAGCAGTGAGCCCCGATATGCAGCCAAGAACACTGAAGCTTTCTTT. It encodes CASSEPRYAAKNTEAFF.